One and the same sample provided the 11 T cell receptor beta chains below, sequenced in a study of response to subunit inactivated influenza vaccine (dated by TCRdb to between 2017 and 2018). The library was made by RT-PCR. The sample was run on an Illumina HiSeq 2500. TCRdb applied fastp at Q25 and MiXCR to the public reads, then kept only in-frame beta chains. Entries are consolidated by CDR3 protein sequence, retaining the most common genes and DNA. This sample gives fewer than 350,000 distinct CDR3 sequences in total; 21% of them show up just once. The top ten constitute 10% of the sample. This specimen consisted of PBMCs from blood, obtained less than 22 months after vaccination. These receptors originate from a man between 50 and 75 years old who received an inactivated influenza vaccine. Donor details come from another sample of the same person, matched by shared clones.

V is TRBV7-2 and J is TRBJ1-1; D is uncertain. The CDR3 runs to 16 residues. V was pared by 0 bases and J by 1 base, with 12 bases between. The germline CDR1 and CDR2 sequences are SGHTA and FQGNSA. CDR3 bases: TGTGCCAGCAGCTTAGCTAGCAGGAATCCGAACACTGAAGCTTTCTTT. It encodes CASSLASRNPNTEAFF.

The chain uses TRBV3-1 and TRBJ1-2; D may be TRBD1 (6 bases). Looked up from germline, CDR1 is LGHDT and CDR2 is YNNKEL (reference sequence). The V end was cut by 4 bases, the J end by 8 bases, with 14 bases between. The CDR3 is 13 residues long. The CDR3 DNA reads TGTGCCAGCAGCCCGGGGGGCTCGGACGGCTACACCTTC. Its translation is CASSPGGSDGYTF.

The chain has TRBV18 and TRBJ1-5; a possible D gene is TRBD1 (5 bases). The CDR3 runs to 17 residues. Trimming cost V 3 bases and J 0 bases, with 15 bases left between them. The germline V gene encodes CDR1 KGHSH and CDR2 LQKENI. The CDR3 DNA is TGTGCCAGCTCACCCGACAGACGAGCATATAGCAATCAGCCCCAGCATTTT. This translates into CASSPDRRAYSNQPQHF.

This clonotype was picked up one time. A much larger clone differs by one base, so this may be a read error. V usage is TRBV6-5 and J usage is TRBJ2-6; tentatively, D is TRBD1 (5 bases). This CDR3 spans 14 amino acids. CDR1 is MNHEY, CDR2 SVGAGI, per germline. The CDR3 spells CASSYSSGANVMTF. In DNA, the CDR3 is TGTGCCAGCAGTTACAGCTCTGGGGCCAACGTCATGACTTTC.

The chain recombines TRBV3-1 with TRBJ2-1; the D is unclear. CDR1 is LGHDT, CDR2 YNNKEL, per germline (reference sequence). Trimming cost V 1 base and J 6 bases, with 7 bases left between them. This CDR3 is built from 13 residues. The CDR3 spells CASSQVSSNEQFF. CDR3 sequence (DNA): TGTGCCAGCAGCCAAGTTTCCAGCAATGAGCAGTTCTTC.

This clonotype was detected ten times or more. This rearrangement joins TRBV4-1 to TRBJ1-6; D is unresolved. The CDR3 extends over 15 amino acids. The V gene lost 2 bases and the J gene lost 8 bases, with 13 bases spanning the gap. CDR1 is MGHRA, CDR2 YSYEKL, per germline. CDR3 residues: CASSQLSGQHSPLHF. CDR3 nucleotide sequence: TGCGCCAGCAGCCAACTCTCGGGCCAACATTCACCCCTCCACTTT.

The chain carries TRBV6-5 and TRBJ1-2, with TRBD1 identical over 10 bases. Germline V gene data show CDR1 as MNHEY and CDR2 as SVGAGI. With V trimmed by 4 bases and J by 8 bases, 10 bases remained unmatched. CDR3 length: 15 residues. Written as DNA, the CDR3 is TGTGCCAGCAGTTCCCCCGGGACAGGGGCTACGGGCTACACCTTC. Protein: CASSSPGTGATGYTF.

In the case of this clonotype: A read error is possible here, since a much larger clone lies one base away. This chain uses TRBV29-1 with TRBJ1-2; D not certain. Germline V CDR1 and CDR2: SQVTM, ANQGSEA. V was pared by 1 base and J by 9 bases, with 9 bases between. This CDR3 spans 11 amino acids. This chain's CDR3 is CSVEGGLCYTF. Here the CDR3 DNA reads TGCAGCGTTGAAGGGGGTTTATGCTACACCTTC.

As regards this clonotype: Compared with germline, one end of the junction differs, possibly owing to a read error. The CDR3 coding sequence is TGTGCTAGCAGCTTACTGGGAACTAGCGGGGATACGCAGTATTTT. Amino acids: CASSLLGTSGDTQYF. This sequence joins TRBV7-7 and TRBJ2-3; 9 bases are shared with TRBD2. The CDR3 covers 15 residues. Looked up from germline, CDR1 is SSHAT and CDR2 is FNYEAQ (reference sequence).

The chain couples TRBV4-1 to TRBJ2-7, with 7 nucleotides matching TRBD1. Germline V lookup: CDR1 MGHRA, CDR2 YSYEKL. This CDR3 spans 15 amino acids. V shed 3 bases and J 1 base; nucleotides not matched to a gene: 6. The CDR3 nucleotides are TGCGCCAGCAGCCAGGGAGCGGACAGGTCCTACGAGCAGTACTTC. Translated, it gives CASSQGADRSYEQYF.

This clonotype was counted ten times or more. V is TRBV6-1 and J is TRBJ1-6, with D perhaps TRBD1 (5 bases). The CDR3 totals 14 residues. V shed 5 bases and J shed 7 bases, with 12 bases lying between them. Germline V gene sequence: CDR1 MNHNS, CDR2 SASEGT. For the CDR3, the DNA is TGTGCCAGCAGTACGGGACTTGTGAATTCACCCCTCCACTTT. As protein: CASSTGLVNSPLHF.